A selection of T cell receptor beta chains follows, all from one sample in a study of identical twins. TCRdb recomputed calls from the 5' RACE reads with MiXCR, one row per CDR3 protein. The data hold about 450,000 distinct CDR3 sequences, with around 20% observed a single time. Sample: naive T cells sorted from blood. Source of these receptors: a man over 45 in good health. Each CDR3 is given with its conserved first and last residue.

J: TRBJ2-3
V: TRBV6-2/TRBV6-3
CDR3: CASSYRGSQYF

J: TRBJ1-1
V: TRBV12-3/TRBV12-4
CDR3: CAILGYGTEAFF

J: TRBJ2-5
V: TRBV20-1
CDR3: CSARATSFGSQETQYF

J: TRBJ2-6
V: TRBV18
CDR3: CASSPPAGANVLTF

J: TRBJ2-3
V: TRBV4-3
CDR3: CASSEYSTDTQYF

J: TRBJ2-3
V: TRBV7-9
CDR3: CASSLGGIDTQYF

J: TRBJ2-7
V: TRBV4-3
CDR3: CASSPPGVNYEQYF

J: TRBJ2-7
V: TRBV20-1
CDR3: CSVRTRAYEQYF

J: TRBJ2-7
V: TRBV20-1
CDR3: CSSEGASSYEQYF

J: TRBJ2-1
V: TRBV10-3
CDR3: CAISESNGGTSSYNEQFF

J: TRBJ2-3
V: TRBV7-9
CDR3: CASSRGNWDTQYF

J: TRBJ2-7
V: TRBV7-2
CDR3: CASRKQGSGQYF

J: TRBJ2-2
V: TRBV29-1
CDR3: CSVGGTGSGELFF

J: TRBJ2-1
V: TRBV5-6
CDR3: CASSLGPSGSVVDEQFF

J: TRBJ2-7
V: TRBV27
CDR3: CASGKDSSREQYF

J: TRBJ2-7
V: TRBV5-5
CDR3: CASSLGLAGGKFGEQYF

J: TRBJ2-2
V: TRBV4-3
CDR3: CASSTDSFANTGELFF

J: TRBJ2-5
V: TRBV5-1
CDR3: CASSSSSGGTETQYF

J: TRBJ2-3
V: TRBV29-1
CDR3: CSVAGGRDTQYF

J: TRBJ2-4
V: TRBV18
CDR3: CASSLGQSKNIQYF

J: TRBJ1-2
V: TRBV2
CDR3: CASMTVGRGLAYGYTF

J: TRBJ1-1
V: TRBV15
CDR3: CATSPQGRDTEAFF